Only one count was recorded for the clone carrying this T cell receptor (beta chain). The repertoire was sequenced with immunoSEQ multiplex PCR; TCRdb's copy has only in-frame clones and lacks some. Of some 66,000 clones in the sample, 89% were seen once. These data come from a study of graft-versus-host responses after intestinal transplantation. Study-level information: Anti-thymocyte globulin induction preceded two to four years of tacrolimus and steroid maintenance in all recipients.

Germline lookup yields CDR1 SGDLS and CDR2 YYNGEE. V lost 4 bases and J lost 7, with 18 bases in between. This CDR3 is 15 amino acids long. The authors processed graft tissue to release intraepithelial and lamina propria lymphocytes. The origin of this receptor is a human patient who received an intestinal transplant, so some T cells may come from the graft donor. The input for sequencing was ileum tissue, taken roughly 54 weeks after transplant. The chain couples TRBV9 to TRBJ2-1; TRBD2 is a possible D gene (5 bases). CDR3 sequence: CASSPDAGIRNEQFF. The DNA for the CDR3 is TGTGCCAGCAGCCCGGACGCGGGTATTCGGAATGAGCAGTTCTTC.